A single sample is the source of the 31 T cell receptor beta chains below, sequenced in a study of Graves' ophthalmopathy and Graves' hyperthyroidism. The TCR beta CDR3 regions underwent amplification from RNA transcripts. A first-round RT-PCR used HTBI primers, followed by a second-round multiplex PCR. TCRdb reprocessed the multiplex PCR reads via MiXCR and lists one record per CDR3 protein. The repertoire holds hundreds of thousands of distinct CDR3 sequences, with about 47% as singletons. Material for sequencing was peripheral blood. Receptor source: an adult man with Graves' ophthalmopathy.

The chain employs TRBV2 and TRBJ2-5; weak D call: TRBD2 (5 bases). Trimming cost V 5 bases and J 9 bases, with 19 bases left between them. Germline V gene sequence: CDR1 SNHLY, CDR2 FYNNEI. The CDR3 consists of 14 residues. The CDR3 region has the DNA TGTGCCAGCAGTTTTCAAGGAGGCAATCAGCCCCAGTACTTC. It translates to CASSFQGGNQPQYF.

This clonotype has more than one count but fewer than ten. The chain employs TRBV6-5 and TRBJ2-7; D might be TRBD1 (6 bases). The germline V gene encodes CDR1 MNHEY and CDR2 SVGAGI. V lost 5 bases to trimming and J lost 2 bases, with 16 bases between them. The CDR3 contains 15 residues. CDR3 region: CASSRYGTPTYEQYF. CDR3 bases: TGTGCCAGCAGTCGATACGGGACACCGACCTACGAGCAGTACTTC.

Here the CDR3 reads CSARVTGWNTEAFF. The CDR3 DNA reads TGCAGTGCTAGGGTGACAGGATGGAACACTGAAGCTTTCTTT. The chain recombines TRBV20-1 with TRBJ1-1; a weak D match, TRBD1 (6 bases). The CDR3 contains 14 residues. Trimming shortened V by 3 bases and J by 1 base, and 12 bases separated the two germline ends. Germline V gene lookup returns CDR1 DFQATT and CDR2 SNEGSKA (reference sequence).

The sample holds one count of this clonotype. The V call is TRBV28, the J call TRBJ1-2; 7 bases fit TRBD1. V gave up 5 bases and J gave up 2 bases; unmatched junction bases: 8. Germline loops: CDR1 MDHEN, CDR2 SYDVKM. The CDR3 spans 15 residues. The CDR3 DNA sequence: TGTGCCAGCAGTCTCATTAGGGACAGAAACTATGGCTACACCTTC. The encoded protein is CASSLIRDRNYGYTF.

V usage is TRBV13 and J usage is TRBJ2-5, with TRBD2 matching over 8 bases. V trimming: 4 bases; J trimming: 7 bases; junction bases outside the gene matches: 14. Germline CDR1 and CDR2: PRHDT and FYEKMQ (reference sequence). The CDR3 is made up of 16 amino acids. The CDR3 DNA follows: TGTGCCAGCAGCTCCCGGGGGACTAGTCGGTTGGTGACCCAGTACTTC. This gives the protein CASSSRGTSRLVTQYF.

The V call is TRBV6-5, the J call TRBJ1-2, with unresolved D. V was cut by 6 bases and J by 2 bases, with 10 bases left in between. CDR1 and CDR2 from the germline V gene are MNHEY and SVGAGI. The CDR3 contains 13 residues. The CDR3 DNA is TGTGCCAGCAGAACCTCAGTGAACTATGGCTACACCTTC. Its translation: CASRTSVNYGYTF.

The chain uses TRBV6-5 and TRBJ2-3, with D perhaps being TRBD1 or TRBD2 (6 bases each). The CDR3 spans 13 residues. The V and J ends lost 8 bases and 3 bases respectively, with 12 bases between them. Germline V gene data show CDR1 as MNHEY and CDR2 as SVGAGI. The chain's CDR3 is CASGQGGTDTQYF. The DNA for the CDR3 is TGTGCCAGCGGTCAAGGGGGGACAGATACGCAGTATTTT.

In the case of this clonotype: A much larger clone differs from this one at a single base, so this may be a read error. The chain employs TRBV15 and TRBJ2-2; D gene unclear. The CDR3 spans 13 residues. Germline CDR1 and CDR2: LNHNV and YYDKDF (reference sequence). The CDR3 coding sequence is TGTGCCACCGGCAGAGATCGGACCGGGGAGCTGTTTTTT. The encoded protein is CATGRDRTGELFF.

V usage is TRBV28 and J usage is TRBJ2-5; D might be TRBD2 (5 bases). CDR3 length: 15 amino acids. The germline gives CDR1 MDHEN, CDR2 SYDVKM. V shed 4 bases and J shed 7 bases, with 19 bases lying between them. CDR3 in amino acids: CASSYGMDSPGTQYF. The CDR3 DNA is TGTGCCAGCAGTTACGGGATGGACTCTCCGGGGACCCAGTACTTC.

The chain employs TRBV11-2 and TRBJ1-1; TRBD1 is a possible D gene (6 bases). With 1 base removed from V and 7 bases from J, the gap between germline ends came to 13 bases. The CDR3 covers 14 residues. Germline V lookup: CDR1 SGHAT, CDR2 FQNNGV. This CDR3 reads CASSLGSQGSEAFF. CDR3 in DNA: TGTGCCAGCAGCTTAGGATCCCAGGGGAGTGAAGCTTTCTTT. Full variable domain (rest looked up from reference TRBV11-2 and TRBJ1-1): EAGVAQSPRYKIIEKRQSVAFWCNPISGHATLYWYQQILGQGPKLLIQFQNNGVVDDSQLPKDRFSAERLKGVDSTLKIQPAKLEDSAVYLCASSLGSQGSEAFFGQGTRLTVV.

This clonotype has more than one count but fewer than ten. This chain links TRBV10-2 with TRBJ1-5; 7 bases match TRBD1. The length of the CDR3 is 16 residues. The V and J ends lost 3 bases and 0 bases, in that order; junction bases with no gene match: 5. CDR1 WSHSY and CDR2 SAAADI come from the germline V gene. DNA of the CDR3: TGCGCCAGCAGTGAAGAACAGGGGCATAGCAATCAGCCCCAGCATTTT. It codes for CASSEEQGHSNQPQHF.

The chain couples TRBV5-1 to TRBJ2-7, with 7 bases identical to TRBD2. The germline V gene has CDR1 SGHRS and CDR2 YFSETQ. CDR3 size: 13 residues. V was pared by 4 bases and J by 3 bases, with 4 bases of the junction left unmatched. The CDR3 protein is CASSPGTNYEQYF. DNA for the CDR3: TGCGCCAGCAGCCCCGGGACTAACTACGAGCAGTACTTC.

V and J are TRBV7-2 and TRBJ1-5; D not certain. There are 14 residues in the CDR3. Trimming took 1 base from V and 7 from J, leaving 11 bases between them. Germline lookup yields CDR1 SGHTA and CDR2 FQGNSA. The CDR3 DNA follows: TGTGCCAGCAGCTTAGAGACGGGCGACCAGCCCCAGCATTTT. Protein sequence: CASSLETGDQPQHF. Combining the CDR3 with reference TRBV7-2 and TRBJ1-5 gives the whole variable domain GAGVSQSPSNKVTEKGKDVELRCDPISGHTALYWYRQSLGQGLEFLIYFQGNSAPDKSGLPSDRFSAERTGGSVSTLTIQRTQQEDSAVYLCASSLETGDQPQHFGDGTRLSIL.

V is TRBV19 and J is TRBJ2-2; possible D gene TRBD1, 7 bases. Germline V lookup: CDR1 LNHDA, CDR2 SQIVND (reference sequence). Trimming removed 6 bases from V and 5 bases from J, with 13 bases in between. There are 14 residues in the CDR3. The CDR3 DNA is TGTGCCAGTAGGTGGAGGGGGCAAACCGGGGAGCTGTTTTTT. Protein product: CASRWRGQTGELFF.

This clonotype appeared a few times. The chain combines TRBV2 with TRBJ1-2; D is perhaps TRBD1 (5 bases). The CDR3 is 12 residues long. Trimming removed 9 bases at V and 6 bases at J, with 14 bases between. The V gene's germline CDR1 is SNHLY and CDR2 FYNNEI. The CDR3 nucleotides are TGTGCCAGGCCTTCAGGGACCCATGGCTACACCTTC. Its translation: CARPSGTHGYTF.

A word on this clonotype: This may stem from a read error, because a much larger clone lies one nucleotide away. DNA for the CDR3: TGCAGCGCTGAAGCGAGTACATCGGCCGGGGAGCTGTTTTTT. Translating it yields CSAEASTSAGELFF. The rearrangement joins TRBV29-1 to TRBJ2-2; D ambiguous. Germline V CDR1 and CDR2: SQVTM, ANQGSEA. This CDR3 contains 14 residues.

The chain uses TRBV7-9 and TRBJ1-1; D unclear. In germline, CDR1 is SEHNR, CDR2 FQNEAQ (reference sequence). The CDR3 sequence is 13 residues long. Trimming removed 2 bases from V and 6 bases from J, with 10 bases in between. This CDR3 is CASSLPPGAEAFF. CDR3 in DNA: TGTGCCAGCAGCTTACCCCCGGGTGCTGAAGCTTTCTTT.

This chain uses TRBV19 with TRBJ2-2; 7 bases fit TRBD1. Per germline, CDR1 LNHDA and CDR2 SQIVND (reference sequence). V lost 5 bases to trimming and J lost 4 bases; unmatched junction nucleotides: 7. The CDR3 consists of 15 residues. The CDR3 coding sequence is TGTGCCAGTAGTTTTACCGGGACAGTCACCGGGGAGCTGTTTTTT. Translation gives CASSFTGTVTGELFF.

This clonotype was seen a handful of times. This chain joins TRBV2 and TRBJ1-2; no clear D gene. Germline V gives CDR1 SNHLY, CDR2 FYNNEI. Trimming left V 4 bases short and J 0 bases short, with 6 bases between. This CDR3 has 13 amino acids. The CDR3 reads CASSAEANYGYTF. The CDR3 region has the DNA TGTGCCAGCAGTGCTGAAGCTAACTATGGCTACACCTTC.

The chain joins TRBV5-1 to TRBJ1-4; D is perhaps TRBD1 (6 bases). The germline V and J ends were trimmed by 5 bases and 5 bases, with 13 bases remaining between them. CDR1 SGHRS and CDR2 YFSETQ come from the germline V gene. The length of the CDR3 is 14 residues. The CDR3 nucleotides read TGCGCCAGCAGTTCAGGGGAGGGAAATGAAAAACTGTTTTTT. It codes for CASSSGEGNEKLFF.

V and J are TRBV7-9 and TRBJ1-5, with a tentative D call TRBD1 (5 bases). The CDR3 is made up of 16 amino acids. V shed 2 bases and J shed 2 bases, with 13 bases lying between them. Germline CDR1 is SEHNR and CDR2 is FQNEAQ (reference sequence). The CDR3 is CASSLWAGLGNQPQHF. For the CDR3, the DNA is TGTGCCAGCAGCTTATGGGCAGGGTTGGGCAATCAGCCCCAGCATTTT.

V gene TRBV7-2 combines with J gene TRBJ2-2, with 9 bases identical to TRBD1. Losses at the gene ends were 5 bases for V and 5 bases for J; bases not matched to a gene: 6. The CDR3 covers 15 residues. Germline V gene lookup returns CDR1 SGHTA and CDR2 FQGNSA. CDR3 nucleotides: TGTGCCAGCAGCCTGGGACAGGGAAGGACCGGGGAGCTGTTTTTT. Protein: CASSLGQGRTGELFF.

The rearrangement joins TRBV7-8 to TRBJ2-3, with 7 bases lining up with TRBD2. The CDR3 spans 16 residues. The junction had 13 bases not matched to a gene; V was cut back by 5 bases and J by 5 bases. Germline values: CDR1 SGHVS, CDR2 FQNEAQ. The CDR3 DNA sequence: TGTGCCAGCAGCCCTCTCGGGGGGATAGCCGGAGATACGCAGTATTTT. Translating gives CASSPLGGIAGDTQYF.

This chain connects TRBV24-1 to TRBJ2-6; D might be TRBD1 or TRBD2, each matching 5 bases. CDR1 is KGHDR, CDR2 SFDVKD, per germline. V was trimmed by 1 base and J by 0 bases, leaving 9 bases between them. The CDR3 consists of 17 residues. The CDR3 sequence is CATSDFTGTSGANVLTF. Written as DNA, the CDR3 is TGTGCCACCAGTGATTTCACTGGGACCTCTGGGGCCAACGTCCTGACTTTC.

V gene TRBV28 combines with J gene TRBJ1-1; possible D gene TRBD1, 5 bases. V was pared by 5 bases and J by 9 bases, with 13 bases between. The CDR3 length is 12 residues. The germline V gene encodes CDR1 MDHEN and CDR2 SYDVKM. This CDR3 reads CASSPRARQAFF. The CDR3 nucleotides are TGTGCCAGCAGTCCCAGGGCCAGGCAAGCTTTCTTT.

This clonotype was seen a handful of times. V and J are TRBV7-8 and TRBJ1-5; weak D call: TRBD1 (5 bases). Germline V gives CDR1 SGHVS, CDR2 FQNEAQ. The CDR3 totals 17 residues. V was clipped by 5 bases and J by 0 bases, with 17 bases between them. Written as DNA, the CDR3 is TGTGCCAGCAGCCTAAGAGTTGGGGGGTATAGCAATCAGCCCCAGCATTTT. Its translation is CASSLRVGGYSNQPQHF.

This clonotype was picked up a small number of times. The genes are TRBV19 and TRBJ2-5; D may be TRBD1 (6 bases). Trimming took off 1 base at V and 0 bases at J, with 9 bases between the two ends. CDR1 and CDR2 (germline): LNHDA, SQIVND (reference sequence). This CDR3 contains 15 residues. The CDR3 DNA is TGTGCCAGTAGTATAGGACGGGACAACCAAGAGACCCAGTACTTC. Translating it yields CASSIGRDNQETQYF.

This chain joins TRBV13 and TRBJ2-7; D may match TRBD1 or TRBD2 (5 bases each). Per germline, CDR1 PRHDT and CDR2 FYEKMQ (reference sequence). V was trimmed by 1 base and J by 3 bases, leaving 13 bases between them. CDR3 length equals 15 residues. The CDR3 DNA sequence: TGTGCCAGCAGCTTAGACCGGGACGGTGGCTACGAGCAGTACTTC. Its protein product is CASSLDRDGGYEQYF.

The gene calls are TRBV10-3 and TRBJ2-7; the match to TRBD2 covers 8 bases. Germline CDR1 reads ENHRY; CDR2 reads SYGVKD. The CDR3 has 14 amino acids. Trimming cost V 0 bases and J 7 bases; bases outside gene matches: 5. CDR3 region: CAISESSGSNEQYF. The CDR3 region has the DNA TGTGCCATCAGTGAGTCGAGCGGGAGCAATGAGCAGTACTTC.

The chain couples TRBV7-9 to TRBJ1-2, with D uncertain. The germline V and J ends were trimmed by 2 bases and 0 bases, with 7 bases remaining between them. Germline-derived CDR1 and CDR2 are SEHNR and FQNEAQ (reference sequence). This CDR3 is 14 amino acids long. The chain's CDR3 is CASSLRQSNYGYTF. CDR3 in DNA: TGTGCCAGCAGCTTAAGGCAATCTAACTATGGCTACACCTTC.

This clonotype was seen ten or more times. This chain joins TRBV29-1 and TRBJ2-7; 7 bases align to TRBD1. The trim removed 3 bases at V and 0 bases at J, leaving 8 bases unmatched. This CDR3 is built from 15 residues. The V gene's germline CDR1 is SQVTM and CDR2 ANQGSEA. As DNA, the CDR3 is TGCAGCGTTGAGCTGGCCCGGGACAGCTCCTACGAGCAGTACTTC. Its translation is CSVELARDSSYEQYF.